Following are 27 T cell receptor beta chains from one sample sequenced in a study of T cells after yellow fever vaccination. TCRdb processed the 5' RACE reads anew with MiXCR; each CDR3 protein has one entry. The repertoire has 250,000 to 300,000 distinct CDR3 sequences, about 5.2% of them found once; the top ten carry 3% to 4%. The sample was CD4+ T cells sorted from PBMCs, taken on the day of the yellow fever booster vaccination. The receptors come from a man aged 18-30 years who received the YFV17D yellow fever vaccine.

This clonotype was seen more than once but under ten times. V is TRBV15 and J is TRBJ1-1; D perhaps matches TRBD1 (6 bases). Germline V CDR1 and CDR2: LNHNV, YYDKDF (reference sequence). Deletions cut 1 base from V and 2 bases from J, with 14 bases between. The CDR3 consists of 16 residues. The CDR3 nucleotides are TGTGCCACCAGCAGAGGGACAGAACGTTACAACACTGAAGCTTTCTTT. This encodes CATSRGTERYNTEAFF.

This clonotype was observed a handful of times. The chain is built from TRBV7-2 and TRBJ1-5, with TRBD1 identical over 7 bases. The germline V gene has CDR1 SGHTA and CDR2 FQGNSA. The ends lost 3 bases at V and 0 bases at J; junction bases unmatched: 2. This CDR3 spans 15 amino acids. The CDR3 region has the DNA TGTGCCAGCAGCTTTACAGGGGCTAGCAATCAGCCCCAGCATTTT. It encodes CASSFTGASNQPQHF.

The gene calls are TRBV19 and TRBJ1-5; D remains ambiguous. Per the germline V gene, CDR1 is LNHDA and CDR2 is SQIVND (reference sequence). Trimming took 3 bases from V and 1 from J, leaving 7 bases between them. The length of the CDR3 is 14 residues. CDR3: CASSMERSNQPQHF. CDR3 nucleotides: TGTGCCAGTAGTATGGAGAGAAGCAATCAGCCCCAGCATTTT.

CDR3 in amino acids: CASSLFGEQYF. As DNA, the CDR3 is TGTGCCAGCAGCTTGTTCGGCGAGCAGTACTTC. The V gene is TRBV5-6, the J gene TRBJ2-7; D is unclear. CDR1 is SGHDT, CDR2 YYEEEE, per germline. Trimming removed 1 base from V and 6 bases from J, with 5 bases in between. This CDR3 spans 11 amino acids.

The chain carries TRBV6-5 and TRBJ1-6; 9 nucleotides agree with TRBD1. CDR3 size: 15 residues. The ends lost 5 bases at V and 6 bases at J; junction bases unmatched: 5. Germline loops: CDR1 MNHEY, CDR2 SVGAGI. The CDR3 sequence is CASSRTGDFNSPLHF. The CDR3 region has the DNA TGTGCCAGCAGTAGGACAGGGGATTTTAATTCACCCCTCCACTTT.

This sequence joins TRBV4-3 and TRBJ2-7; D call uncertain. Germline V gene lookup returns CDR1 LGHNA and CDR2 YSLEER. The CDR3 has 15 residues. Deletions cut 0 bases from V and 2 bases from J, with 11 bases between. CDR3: CASSQELGSAYEQYF. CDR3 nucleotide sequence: TGCGCCAGCAGCCAAGAATTGGGCAGTGCCTACGAGCAGTACTTC.

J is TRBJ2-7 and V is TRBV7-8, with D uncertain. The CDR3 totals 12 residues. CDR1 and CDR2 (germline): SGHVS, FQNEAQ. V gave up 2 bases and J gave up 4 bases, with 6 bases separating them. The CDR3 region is CASSLTRYEQYF. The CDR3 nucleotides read TGTGCCAGCAGCTTAACACGGTACGAGCAGTACTTC.

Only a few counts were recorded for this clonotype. CDR3 sequence (DNA): TGTGCCAGCAACAGGGCGTTGAACACCGGGGAGCTGTTTTTT. Residues: CASNRALNTGELFF. V is TRBV9 and J is TRBJ2-2, with D possibly matching TRBD1 (6 bases). CDR1 is SGDLS, CDR2 YYNGEE, per germline. CDR3 length equals 14 residues. Trimming removed 6 bases from V and 1 base from J, with 10 bases in between.

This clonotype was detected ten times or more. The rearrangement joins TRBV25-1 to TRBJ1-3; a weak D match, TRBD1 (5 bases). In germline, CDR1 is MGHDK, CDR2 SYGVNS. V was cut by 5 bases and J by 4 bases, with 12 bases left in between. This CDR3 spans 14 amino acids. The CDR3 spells CASSFTAGGNTIYF. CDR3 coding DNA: TGTGCCAGCAGTTTCACAGCAGGGGGAAACACCATATATTTT.

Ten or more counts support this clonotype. This CDR3 is CASSYQGDNEQFF. The DNA for the CDR3 is TGTGCCAGCAGTTATCAGGGGGACAATGAGCAGTTCTTC. This chain links TRBV2 with TRBJ2-1; 7 nucleotides line up with TRBD1. V was clipped by 5 bases and J by 5 bases; unmatched bases: 3. This CDR3 is built from 13 residues. Looked up from germline, CDR1 is SNHLY and CDR2 is FYNNEI.

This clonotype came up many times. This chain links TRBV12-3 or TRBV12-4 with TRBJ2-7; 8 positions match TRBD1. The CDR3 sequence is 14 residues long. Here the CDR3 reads CASSLSSAGGPAVV. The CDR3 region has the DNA TGTGCCAGCAGTTTATCGAGTGCAGGGGGCCCGGCTGTCGTC.

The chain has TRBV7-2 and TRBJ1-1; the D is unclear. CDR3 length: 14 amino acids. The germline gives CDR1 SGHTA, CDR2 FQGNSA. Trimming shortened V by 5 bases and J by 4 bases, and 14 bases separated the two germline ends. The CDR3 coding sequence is TGTGCCAGCAGCCACTTTGGACGAGGCACTGAAGCTTTCTTT. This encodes CASSHFGRGTEAFF.

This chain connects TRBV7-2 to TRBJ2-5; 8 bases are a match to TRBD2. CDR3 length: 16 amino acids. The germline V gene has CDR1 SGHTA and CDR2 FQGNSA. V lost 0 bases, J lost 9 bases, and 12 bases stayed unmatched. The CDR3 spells CASSLAGGLEWEAQYF. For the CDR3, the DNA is TGTGCCAGCAGCTTAGCAGGGGGACTAGAGTGGGAGGCCCAGTACTTC.

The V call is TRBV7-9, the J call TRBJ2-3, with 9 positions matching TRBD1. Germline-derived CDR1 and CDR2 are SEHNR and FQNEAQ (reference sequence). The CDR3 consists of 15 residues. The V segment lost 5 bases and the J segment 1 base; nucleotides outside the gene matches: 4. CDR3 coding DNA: TGTGCCAGCAGCCGACAGGGGGGGCGCACAGATACGCAGTATTTT. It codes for CASSRQGGRTDTQYF.

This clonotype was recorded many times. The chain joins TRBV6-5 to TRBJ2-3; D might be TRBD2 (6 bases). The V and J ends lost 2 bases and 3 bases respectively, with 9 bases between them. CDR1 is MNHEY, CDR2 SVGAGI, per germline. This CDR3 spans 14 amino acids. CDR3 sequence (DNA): TGTGCCAGCAGTTACGGCGGAGGGACAGATACGCAGTATTTT. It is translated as CASSYGGGTDTQYF.

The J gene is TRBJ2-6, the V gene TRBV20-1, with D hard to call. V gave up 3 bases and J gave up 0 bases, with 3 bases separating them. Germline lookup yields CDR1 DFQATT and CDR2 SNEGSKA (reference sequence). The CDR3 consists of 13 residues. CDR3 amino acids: CSARSSGANVLTF. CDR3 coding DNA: TGCAGTGCTAGGAGCTCTGGGGCCAACGTCCTGACTTTC.

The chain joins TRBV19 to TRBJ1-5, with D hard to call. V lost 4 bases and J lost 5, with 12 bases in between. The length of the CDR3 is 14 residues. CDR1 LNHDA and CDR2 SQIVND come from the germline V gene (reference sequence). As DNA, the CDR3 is TGTGCCAGTAGTAACTATCATCGCGATCAGCCCCAGCATTTT. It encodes CASSNYHRDQPQHF.

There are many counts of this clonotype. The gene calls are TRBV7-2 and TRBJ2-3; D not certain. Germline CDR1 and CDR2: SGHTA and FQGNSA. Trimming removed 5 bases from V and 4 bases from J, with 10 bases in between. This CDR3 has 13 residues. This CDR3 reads CASSPDFPDTQYF. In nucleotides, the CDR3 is TGTGCCAGCAGCCCCGACTTCCCAGATACGCAGTATTTT.

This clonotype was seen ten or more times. The CDR3 protein is CASSAQETQYF. The CDR3 region has the DNA TGTGCCAGCAGCGCGCAAGAGACCCAGTACTTC. The chain is built from TRBV7-2 and TRBJ2-5, with D uncertain. Germline V gives CDR1 SGHTA, CDR2 FQGNSA. CDR3 length equals 11 residues. With 5 bases removed from V and 2 bases from J, the gap between germline ends came to 3 bases.

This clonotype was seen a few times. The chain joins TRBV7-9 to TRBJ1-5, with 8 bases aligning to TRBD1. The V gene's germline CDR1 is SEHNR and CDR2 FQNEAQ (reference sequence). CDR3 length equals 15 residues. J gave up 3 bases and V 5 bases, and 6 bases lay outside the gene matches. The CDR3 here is CASSRTGQDNQPQHF. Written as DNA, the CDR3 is TGTGCCAGCAGCCGAACGGGACAGGACAATCAGCCCCAGCATTTT.

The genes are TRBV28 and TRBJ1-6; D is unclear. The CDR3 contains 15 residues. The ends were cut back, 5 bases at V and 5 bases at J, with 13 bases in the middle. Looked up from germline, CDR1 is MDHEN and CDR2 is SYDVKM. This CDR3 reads CASSGSRADNSPLHF. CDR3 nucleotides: TGTGCCAGCAGTGGGTCAAGGGCCGATAATTCACCCCTCCACTTT.

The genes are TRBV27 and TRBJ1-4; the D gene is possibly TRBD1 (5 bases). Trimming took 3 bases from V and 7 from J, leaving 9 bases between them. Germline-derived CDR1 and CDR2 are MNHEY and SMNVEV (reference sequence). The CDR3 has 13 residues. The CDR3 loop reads CASSLAGVEKLFF. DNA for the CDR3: TGTGCCAGCAGTTTGGCGGGGGTTGAAAAACTGTTTTTT.

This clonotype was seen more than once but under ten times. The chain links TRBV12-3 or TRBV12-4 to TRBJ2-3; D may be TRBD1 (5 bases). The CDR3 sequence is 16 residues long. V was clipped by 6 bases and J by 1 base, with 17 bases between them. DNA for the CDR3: TGTGCCAGCAGACGGAGTAAGGCCAGGGGCACAGATACGCAGTATTTT. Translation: CASRRSKARGTDTQYF.

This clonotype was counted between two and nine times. CDR3 in amino acids: CASSPNSGDGYTF. The CDR3 DNA reads TGTGCCAGCTCACCAAATTCAGGGGACGGCTACACCTTC. J is TRBJ1-2 and V is TRBV18, with D tentatively TRBD1 (6 bases). Trimming pared 2 bases from V and 8 bases from J, leaving 12 bases between. Per the germline V gene, CDR1 is KGHSH and CDR2 is LQKENI. CDR3 length: 13 residues.

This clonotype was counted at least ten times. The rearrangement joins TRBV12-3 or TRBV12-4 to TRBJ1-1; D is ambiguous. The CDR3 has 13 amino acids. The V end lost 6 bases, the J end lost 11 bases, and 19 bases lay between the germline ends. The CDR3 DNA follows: TGTGCCAGCAGCGAACCACCGGGTGGTTGGGCTTTCTTT. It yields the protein CASSEPPGGWAFF.

CDR3: CASSQVTGQTDEQYF. CDR3 in DNA: TGTGCCAGCAGCCAAGTAACGGGACAGACCGACGAGCAGTACTTC. This chain joins TRBV2 and TRBJ2-7, with TRBD1 identical over 7 bases. CDR1 and CDR2 from the germline V gene are SNHLY and FYNNEI. The CDR3 is made up of 15 amino acids. With 6 bases clipped from V and 5 bases from J, the junction kept 13 bases outside the gene matches.

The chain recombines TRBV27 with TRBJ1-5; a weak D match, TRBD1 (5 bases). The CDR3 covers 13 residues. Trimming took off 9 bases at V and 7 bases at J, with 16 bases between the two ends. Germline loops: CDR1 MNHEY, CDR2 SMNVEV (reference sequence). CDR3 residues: CASWGRGGQPQHF. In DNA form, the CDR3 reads TGTGCCAGTTGGGGGAGGGGCGGACAGCCCCAGCATTTT.